This T cell receptor beta chain was profiled in a study of cytomegalovirus exposure and HLA in healthy donors. A multiplex PCR was run with 60 Vbeta primers and 13 Jbeta primers. Sequencing was performed with immunoSEQ multiplex PCR; in TCRdb, only in-frame clones are kept and a portion is missing. The sample contains roughly 150,000 clones, roughly 80% of which appear only once. Germline assignment: CDR1 MNHNS and CDR2 SASEGT. V shed 2 bases, J shed 3 bases, and the junction held 9 bases outside the gene matches. The CDR3 contains 16 residues. Sequenced sample: PBMCs. The receptor comes from a woman in her 40s in good health and CMV-seropositive. The chain joins TRBV6-1 to TRBJ2-7, with TRBD2 matching 8 bases. The CDR3 DNA sequence: TGTGCCAGCAGTGAACGGGAGGGGCCGAGAGTCTACGAGCAGTACTTC. Its translation is CASSEREGPRVYEQYF.